These 14 T cell receptor beta chains were all obtained from the same sample, sequenced in a study of tumor-infiltrating lymphocytes in oesophageal squamous cell carcinoma. MiXCR, applied by TCRdb to the PCR reads, yields one record per CDR3 protein. Among about 15,000 distinct CDR3 sequences listed, 40% to 65% were seen once. The material sequenced was esophageal tumor tissue. Receptors originate from a male donor with esophageal squamous cell carcinoma.

Judged by abundance, this clonotype is medium-sized. The V and J genes are TRBV6-6 and TRBJ2-6; D is unclear. The CDR3 has 15 amino acids. Trimming took off 2 bases at V and 1 base at J, with 6 bases between the two ends. CDR1 and CDR2 (germline): MNHNY, SVGAGI (reference sequence). CDR3 residues: CASSYGVSGANVLTF. For the CDR3, the DNA is TGTGCCAGCAGTTACGGGGTATCTGGGGCCAACGTCCTGACTTTC.

The genes are TRBV6-9 and TRBJ2-5; D call uncertain. The J call is doubtful: the DNA matches TRBJ2-7 better. The CDR3 loop spans 12 amino acids. CDR1 and CDR2 (germline): MNHGY, SVAAGI. CDR3 in amino acids: CASSIHDYEQYF. The CDR3 DNA follows: TGTGCCAGCAGCATACATGACTACGAGCAGTACTTC.

As to this clonotype: The conserved closing phenylalanine or tryptophan is absent in this CDR3, likely reflecting a read error. This rearrangement joins TRBV5-6 to TRBJ1-1, with TRBD2 matching over 12 bases. TRBJ2-2 matches the DNA end more closely, so the J call is doubtful. The germline V gene encodes CDR1 SGHDT and CDR2 YYEEEE. CDR3 length: 18 residues. Here the CDR3 reads CASTELAGGLANTGELFS. The CDR3 nucleotides are TGTGCCAGCACCGAACTAGCGGGGGGCCTCGCGAACACCGGGGAGCTGTTTTCT.

This chain uses TRBV7-2 with TRBJ2-7; 9 bases match TRBD1. Germline trimming cut 5 bases from V and 7 bases from J; bases unmatched to any gene: 15. CDR3 length: 16 amino acids. The V gene's germline CDR1 is SGHTA and CDR2 FQGNSA. The CDR3 sequence is CASSTHRGRVTNEQYF. CDR3 DNA: TGTGCCAGCAGCACACACAGGGGGCGCGTCACGAATGAGCAGTACTTC.

J is TRBJ2-1 and V is TRBV7-9; 7 positions match TRBD2. Per germline, CDR1 SEHNR and CDR2 FQNEAQ (reference sequence). With 2 bases clipped from V and 10 bases from J, the junction kept 11 bases outside the gene matches. This CDR3 has 15 amino acids. CDR3 nucleotides: TGTGCCAGCAGCTTAACGGGGGAGGGAGCCTACGAGCAGTTCTTC. It translates to CASSLTGEGAYEQFF.

V and J are TRBV28 and TRBJ2-3, with TRBD2 matching 12 bases. This CDR3 is 16 amino acids long. With 5 bases clipped from V and 2 bases from J, the junction kept 5 bases outside the gene matches. Germline CDR1 reads MDHEN; CDR2 reads SYDVKM. The CDR3 nucleotides read TGTGCCAGCAGTGCCCGACTAGCGGGAGACACAGATACGCAGTATTTT. As protein: CASSARLAGDTDTQYF. Full variable domain (rest looked up from reference TRBV28 and TRBJ2-3): DVKVTQSSRYLVKRTGEKVFLECVQDMDHENMFWYRQDPGLGLRLIYFSYDVKMKEKGDIPEGYSVSREKKERFSLILESASTNQTSMYLCASSARLAGDTDTQYFGPGTRLTVL.

This clonotype showed up just a few times. The V call is TRBV7-6, the J call TRBJ2-3; D possibly corresponds to TRBD2 (6 bases). Germline V gene data show CDR1 as SGHVS and CDR2 as FNYEAQ. Trimming pared 4 bases from V and 6 bases from J, leaving 20 bases between. The CDR3 is made up of 16 amino acids. The CDR3 DNA reads TGTGCCAGCAGCTCCCCTCGAGGCGGGGCTTCCGATACGCAGTATTTT. This codes for CASSSPRGGASDTQYF. The whole variable domain, remainder taken from reference TRBV7-6 and TRBJ2-3, is GAGVSQSPRYKVTKRGQDVALRCDPISGHVSLYWYRQALGQGPEFLTYFNYEAQQDKSGLPNDRFSAERPEGSISTLTIQRTEQRDSAMYRCASSSPRGGASDTQYFGPGTRLTVL.

This clonotype was seen many times. The chain is built from TRBV6-1 and TRBJ2-1; 10 bases map to TRBD2. The germline CDR1 and CDR2 sequences are MNHNS and SASEGT. The V and J ends lost 5 bases and 6 bases, in that order; junction bases with no gene match: 7. The CDR3 covers 15 residues. The CDR3 DNA sequence: TGTGCCAGCAGTCCGCTAGCGGGAGACATCAATGAGCAGTTCTTC. This encodes CASSPLAGDINEQFF.

This chain links TRBV7-6 with TRBJ2-5; perhaps D is TRBD1 or TRBD2 (5 bases each). The CDR3 length is 15 residues. Trimming shortened V by 3 bases and J by 11 bases, and 22 bases separated the two germline ends. Per germline, CDR1 SGHVS and CDR2 FNYEAQ. In DNA form, the CDR3 reads TGTGCCAGCAGCTTCGTGTACGGGACCCACAATGAGCAGTACTTC. Its protein is CASSFVYGTHNEQYF. Full variable domain (outside the CDR3, taken from reference TRBV7-6 and TRBJ2-5): GAGVSQSPRYKVTKRGQDVALRCDPISGHVSLYWYRQALGQGPEFLTYFNYEAQQDKSGLPNDRFSAERPEGSISTLTIQRTEQRDSAMYRCASSFVYGTHNEQYFGPGTRLLVL.

The rearrangement links TRBV7-9 to TRBJ2-1; 10 nucleotides match TRBD2. Gene TRBJ2-5 matches the end of the DNA better, so the J call may be wrong. Germline assignment: CDR1 SEHNR and CDR2 FQNEAQ (reference sequence). This CDR3 comprises 15 residues. Here the CDR3 reads CASSLRTSGEETQYF. DNA of the CDR3: TGTGCCAGCAGCCTACGGACTAGCGGTGAAGAGACCCAGTACTTC.

This chain connects TRBV10-3 to TRBJ1-3, with D perhaps matching TRBD1 (6 bases). Per germline, CDR1 ENHRY and CDR2 SYGVKD. V was shortened by 10 bases and J by 0 bases, with 13 bases between the two germline ends. This CDR3 comprises 14 residues. Written as DNA, the CDR3 is TGTGCCACACAGACAGGACTCTCTGGAAACACCATATATTTT. It specifies CATQTGLSGNTIYF.

The chain is built from TRBV7-2 and TRBJ2-1; no clear D. The V and J ends lost 1 base and 3 bases respectively, with 7 bases between them. Germline V lookup: CDR1 SGHTA, CDR2 FQGNSA. The CDR3 length is 14 residues. The CDR3, as DNA: TGTGCCAGCAGCTTAGAGGGCAGCTACAATGAGCAGTTCTTC. Amino acids: CASSLEGSYNEQFF.

The rearrangement uses TRBV27 and TRBJ1-5; D not certain. From germline, CDR1 is MNHEY and CDR2 SMNVEV (reference sequence). This CDR3 is 13 amino acids long. V was pared by 5 bases and J by 4 bases, with 9 bases between. The CDR3 nucleotides read TGTGCCAGCAGTGTGGAGCGAAATCAGCCCCAGCATTTT. Encoded protein: CASSVERNQPQHF.

This chain links TRBV14 with TRBJ2-1; TRBD2 agrees at 11 bases. The J call may be faulty, since TRBJ2-5 better matches the DNA end. The germline CDR1 and CDR2 sequences are SGHDN and FVKESK. CDR3 length: 16 residues. CDR3: CASSPRTSGFGETQYF. The CDR3 DNA reads as TGTGCCAGCAGCCCGCGGACTAGCGGGTTCGGAGAGACCCAGTACTTC.